This entry is about one TCR beta chain. Its cognate antigen has yet to be identified. Base qualities are missing; no much larger clone stands one base away. The data were taken from a study of blood T cell repertoires in COVID-19 (TCRdb year 2020). Describing the broader study: Samples covering the acute and convalescent phases of COVID-19 were provided by collaborators in the United States, Italy and Spain. Where available, HLA class I and class II types were taken from metadata supplied by the sample provider and were not determined by assay-based typing. Samples were obtained from the ongoing ImmuneRACE study (first 160 participants) and from over 1,000 subjects provided by 6 global collaborators. The material from the prospective study consisted of cDNA or gDNA derived from T cells, B-cell-depleted T cells, or PBMCs. Deeply sampled blood TCRbeta repertoires from subjects exposed to, actively infected with, or recovered from COVID-19 were included in the dataset. The repertoires were made available in a free public database intended to serve as a resource for research on the immune response to SARS-CoV-2. Sample metadata almost always included a de-identified subject ID, COVID-19 status, age in years and sex. Study-level results and caveats: The amount of clinical and demographic metadata varied by source and participant and was provided uncurated.

The immunoSEQ Assay, a bias-controlled multiplex PCR, was used to amplify TCRbeta CDR3 regions from genomic DNA. The original pipeline was this. Nucleated cell counts per sample were estimated from amplification of reference gene primers within the assay. To quantify the absolute abundance of each unique TCRbeta CDR3 rearrangement, sequence reads were collapsed and filtered. For each sample, productive Simpson clonality was calculated as the square root of Simpson's diversity index across productive rearrangements. This is the immuneACCESS table as TCRdb keeps it, with only in-frame sequences that have V and J called. A part of the clones is gone; compared with another copy, unresolved V genes explain less than half, and the rest is unexplained. Clonal size and the V and J genes are those of that table, whereas D and trimming came from the DNA. Within this sample are roughly 170,000 clones, with 65% to 85% of them counted one time only. The ten top clones hold roughly 6% of the sample.

Participants in the prospective study were enrolled through a virtual design, were aged roughly 18 to 100 years, and lived in fewer than 30 United States geographic areas. In the prospective study, participants were assigned to cohorts based on the clinical history participants reported in a screening survey and a study questionnaire. In the prospective study, mobile phlebotomists collected whole blood, serum and a nasopharyngeal or oropharyngeal swab from each participant. Participants in the prospective study had the option to provide additional blood draws and questionnaires over a roughly two-month period. Blood samples from the prospective study were shipped frozen or at room temperature prior to DNA extraction. This receptor was taken from a middle-aged woman with acute COVID-19. Input material: PBMCs or T cells enriched from blood (not recorded which).

The CDR3 is CASGKGIPSYEQYF. The DNA sequence is given as TGTGCCAGCGGTAAGGGGATCCCCTCCTACGAGCAGTACTTC. Recombination joined TRBV2 with TRBJ2-7; the D gene is perhaps TRBD1, on 5 matching bases. The CDR1 and CDR2 encoded by the germline V gene are SNHLY and FYNNEI. The CDR3 sequence holds 14 residues, the cysteine and phenylalanine included. Just the 42-base CDR3 DNA is kept, in frame starting at base 1. Relative to germline, V is 8 bases shorter and J is 0 bases shorter, with 14 bases between their ends.